This entry is about one TCR beta chain. This clonotype was detected once. Its recognized antigen is unknown. No much larger clone exists at a distance of one base, and base qualities are not known. A single read is weak support. The data originate from a study of blood T cells in healthy people across ages (dated by TCRdb to the mid-2010s). With respect to the entire study: Template switching captured roughly one uniquely barcoded TCR beta cDNA molecule per two T cells in model experiments. The donors were divided into four age groups: young (average around 16 years), middle-aged (approximately 39), aged (roughly 60) and long-lived (roughly 82). To avoid experimental bias, donors of different ages were spread randomly across the sequencing lanes. For two donors (one aged 18 to 29 and one aged 80 or older), the study analyzed two additional independent replicas of 1 million unique cDNA reads from the same blood draw. Using deep sequencing normalized with unique cDNA molecular identifiers, the study measured how TCR beta repertoire diversity changes with age. Broader findings and caveats from the paper: Observed TCR beta diversity correlated strongly with the percentage of naive T cells measured by flow cytometry. Observed TCR beta diversity per million T cells fell roughly linearly with age, and a significant reduction was already apparent by age around 40. The long-lived group showed more naive CD4+ T cells, fewer expanded clones and increased TCR diversity than the aged group, suggesting age selection. Estimates of total diversity from one million sequenced T cells were regarded as lower bounds and underestimates. Bulk unsorted PBMC profiling prevented conclusive comparison of naive and antigen-experienced compartments. Because donor CMV infection status was unknown, age-related changes in expanded clonotypes were potentially confounded.

Library preparation employed 5' RACE. Sequencing was performed on an Illumina HiSeq 2500. A second PCR of roughly 7 to 11 cycles was performed with a sample-barcoded 5' primer and a J-beta primer mix. A unique molecular identifier was introduced onto each TCR beta cDNA molecule by a template-switch 5' adaptor carrying 12 random nucleotides. Each sample yielded at least 2.5 million CDR3-containing paired-end reads. All of the RNA was converted into first-strand cDNA using the Mint cDNA synthesis kit, with a TRBC-specific oligonucleotide serving as the primer. All cDNA was treated with uracil-DNA glycosylase and then went through a first 18-cycle PCR with the universal primers M1SS and BC2_uni_R. The authors processed their data as follows. For normalization, 1 million high-quality reads, each with a distinct molecular identifier, were randomly selected from each sample. Instead of being binned into consensus sequences, reads with shared molecular identifiers were discarded. MiTCR, set to a Q25 quality threshold and the strictest error-elimination algorithm, was used for CDR3 identification, clonotype clustering and error correction. A nonparametric unseen species model using Euler transformation provided a lower-bound estimate of total TCR beta diversity. The public sequencing data were trimmed at Q25 with fastp and processed into clonotypes with MiXCR by TCRdb, which kept only in-frame beta chains. Each record represents a unique CDR3 protein, reported with the most common genes and DNA among its rows. TCRdb, not the original authors, processed these V and J calls. The sample table records some 700,000 distinct CDR3 sequences; approximately 22% of these occur just once. About 20% of the sample rests with the top ten.

The germline V gene (reference sequence) specifies PRHDT as CDR1 and FYEKMQ as CDR2. The CDR3 has 18 amino acids, counting the end cysteine and phenylalanine. The entry retains the CDR3 DNA only, 54 bases that are in frame from base 1. The donors were about 40 Caucasian individuals from Russia, aged roughly 6 to 100 years, who were systemically healthy. Around 9.7 milliliters of peripheral blood were collected from each donor into EDTA-treated Vacutainer tubes. PBMCs were isolated by Ficoll-Paque density-gradient centrifugation, with at least 7 million obtained per sample. Trizol reagent was used to extract total RNA from the PBMCs, yielding at least 6 micrograms per sample. For every donor, flow cytometry on a PBMC aliquot measured the percentage of naive CD45RAhigh/CD27high T cells.

The TCR sequence derives from a man in his sixties or seventies in good health. The chain joins TRBV13 to TRBJ2-7, with 9 bases in between that match TRBD2. The DNA matches TRBJ2-1 better at its end, which makes the J call doubtful. Sequencing used blood. Here is the DNA: TGTGCCAGCAGCTTAGTGGTCGGACTAGCGCTAGCCTACAATGAGCAGTTCTTC. Its product reads: CASSLVVGLALAYNEQFF.